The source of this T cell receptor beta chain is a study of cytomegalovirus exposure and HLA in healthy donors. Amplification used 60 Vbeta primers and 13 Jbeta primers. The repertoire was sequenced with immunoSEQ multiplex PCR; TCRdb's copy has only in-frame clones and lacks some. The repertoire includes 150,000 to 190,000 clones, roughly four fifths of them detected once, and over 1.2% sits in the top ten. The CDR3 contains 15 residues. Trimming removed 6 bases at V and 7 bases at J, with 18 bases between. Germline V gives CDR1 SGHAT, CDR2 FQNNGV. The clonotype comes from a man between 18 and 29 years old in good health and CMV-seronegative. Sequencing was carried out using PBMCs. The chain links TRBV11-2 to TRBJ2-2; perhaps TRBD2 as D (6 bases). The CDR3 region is CASRFFAGMDGELFF. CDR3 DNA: TGTGCCAGCAGGTTCTTCGCGGGAATGGACGGGGAGCTGTTTTTT.